This TCR beta chain appears in the sequencing data of a study of T-cell reconstitution after alpha-beta-depleted transplantation in children. Study-wide points: Fresh T-cell production supplied most of the T-cell counts and diversity seen one year after transplant.

For TCRbeta, the library was prepared with unique molecular identifiers. MiXCR, run by TCRdb on the PCR reads, gives a single entry per CDR3 protein. The table includes approximately 350,000 distinct CDR3 sequences, around 15% detected once. Germline V gene data show CDR1 as MNHEY and CDR2 as SVGAGI. After removal of 0 bases from V and 4 bases from J, the junction contained 2 bases not matched to a gene. The CDR3 totals 14 residues. This clonotype was counted once. The antigen is unknown. The receptor was derived from a male patient aged 2-15 years who had a stem cell transplant for acute lymphoblastic leukemia, so the T cells may come from the graft donor. The chain carries TRBV6-5 and TRBJ2-7; 8 positions match TRBD1. The sample was PBMCs, mostly from graft donor cells, taken 360 days after TCRalphabeta/CD19-depleted stem cell transplant. The DNA for the CDR3 is TGTGCCAGCAGTTACTCAACAGGGGGTTACGAGCAGTACTTC. Its protein is CASSYSTGGYEQYF.